The 8 T cell receptor beta chains reported below all come from one sample, sequenced in a study of blood T cell repertoires in COVID-19. Data came from immunoSEQ multiplex PCR; TCRdb stores just in-frame clones and leaves some out. Seen here are some 73,000 clones, over 75% observed once, and the top ten hold 6.9%. The sequenced sample was peripheral blood. The receptors were sampled from a human donor in a cohort sampled during active COVID-19.

The rearrangement uses TRBV30 and TRBJ2-7; possibly TRBD2 for D (5 bases). V was pared by 4 bases and J by 4 bases, with 11 bases between. Germline V gene data show CDR1 as GTSNPN and CDR2 as SVGIG (reference sequence). The CDR3 is 12 residues long. The CDR3, as DNA: TGTGCCTGGACCTCCACGGGGTACGAGCAGTACTTC. It encodes CAWTSTGYEQYF.

This rearrangement joins TRBV14 to TRBJ1-2; TRBD1 might be the D (5 bases). This CDR3 is 13 amino acids long. The V end was cut by 1 base, the J end by 4 bases, with 7 bases between. Germline V lookup: CDR1 SGHDN, CDR2 FVKESK. The CDR3: CASSQVQGYGYTF. The CDR3 bases are TGTGCCAGCAGCCAAGTGCAGGGCTATGGCTACACCTTC.

The chain links TRBV9 to TRBJ2-7, with no clear D. Germline loops: CDR1 SGDLS, CDR2 YYNGEE. The CDR3 has 13 amino acids. Deletions cut 2 bases from V and 5 bases from J, with 11 bases between. This CDR3 reads CASSVTFFDEQYF. CDR3 nucleotides: TGTGCCAGCAGCGTTACTTTTTTCGACGAGCAGTACTTC.

The rearrangement links TRBV12-3 or TRBV12-4 to TRBJ1-2, with a tentative D call TRBD1 (6 bases). Between the trimmed V and J ends, which lost 4 bases and 10 bases, there was a span of 16 bases. The CDR3 runs 13 residues. The DNA for the CDR3 is TGTGCCAGCAGTTCGCACACGGGGGGCCACTACACCTTC. As protein: CASSSHTGGHYTF.

The V call is TRBV29-1, the J call TRBJ1-1; 9 bases match TRBD1. The CDR3 is 14 amino acids. The V gene's germline CDR1 is SQVTM and CDR2 ANQGSEA. Unmatched junction bases numbered 8, after V lost 6 bases and J lost 3 bases. The CDR3 DNA reads as TGCAGCGTCCGACAGGGGGGCAAAGACACTGAAGCTTTCTTT. It specifies CSVRQGGKDTEAFF.

The rearrangement joins TRBV3-1 (or the pseudogene TRBV3-2) to TRBJ2-3, with TRBD2 matching over 12 bases. With 4 bases clipped from V and 0 bases from J, the junction kept 2 bases outside the gene matches. Germline V gene lookup returns CDR1 LGHDT and CDR2 YNNKEL (reference sequence). The CDR3 is 16 amino acids. The CDR3 DNA reads TGTGCCAGCAGCCTAACTAGCGGGGGGAGCACAGATACGCAGTATTTT. This encodes CASSLTSGGSTDTQYF.

The chain recombines TRBV25-1 with TRBJ2-1; the match to TRBD1 covers 9 bases. This CDR3 spans 15 amino acids. V lost 4 bases to trimming and J lost 7 bases; unmatched junction nucleotides: 8. The germline gives CDR1 MGHDK, CDR2 SYGVNS. The CDR3 region has the DNA TGTGCCAGCAGTGCCTGGACAGGGGAAACGAATGAGCAGTTCTTC. It is translated as CASSAWTGETNEQFF.

The chain combines TRBV19 with TRBJ1-2, with 12 positions matching TRBD1. This CDR3 contains 14 residues. The ends lost 5 bases at V and 6 bases at J; junction bases unmatched: 4. Looked up from germline, CDR1 is LNHDA and CDR2 is SQIVND (reference sequence). The CDR3 DNA sequence: TGTGCCAGTAGTGGGGACAGGGGGCGCGATGGCTACACCTTC. This translates into CASSGDRGRDGYTF.